The 11 T cell receptor beta chains reported below all come from one sample, sequenced in a study of T-cell memory formation after mild COVID-19. TCRdb analysed the 5' RACE reads with MiXCR anew, one entry per CDR3 protein. The sample lists a few hundred thousand distinct CDR3 sequences; more than 20% were seen once. Sequenced input: PBMCs or a T cell subset sorted from them (not recorded which). These TCRs come from an adult woman who had mild COVID-19 (a few samples of this study predate the infection). Cell type and time point are not known.

This chain links TRBV7-2 with TRBJ2-1; no reliable D call. Germline loops: CDR1 SGHTA, CDR2 FQGNSA. The CDR3 loop spans 16 amino acids. Trimming shortened V by 1 base and J by 4 bases, and 14 bases separated the two germline ends. The CDR3 protein is CASSLGSSSPYNEQFF. DNA of the CDR3: TGTGCCAGCAGCTTAGGGTCTAGTTCCCCATACAATGAGCAGTTCTTC.

The chain joins TRBV6-5 to TRBJ1-6; 7 bases align to TRBD1. From germline, CDR1 is MNHEY and CDR2 SVGAGI. The CDR3 has 15 amino acids. Trimming took 6 bases from V and 5 from J; bases not matched to a gene: 7. The CDR3 region is CASRGGTDNNSPLHF. CDR3 DNA sequence: TGTGCCAGCAGGGGGGGGACAGATAATAATTCACCCCTCCACTTT.

The V and J genes are TRBV9 and TRBJ2-7; tentatively, D is TRBD2 (6 bases). Germline V CDR1 and CDR2: SGDLS, YYNGEE. Trimming cost V 0 bases and J 5 bases, with 12 bases left between them. The CDR3 loop spans 14 amino acids. In DNA, the CDR3 is TGTGCCAGCAGCGTAGACCTAGCGCAAGACGAGCAGTACTTC. Its protein product is CASSVDLAQDEQYF.

V gene TRBV6-5 combines with J gene TRBJ2-7; TRBD2 aligns across 12 bases. V shed 6 bases, J shed 6 bases, and the junction held 12 bases outside the gene matches. Germline-derived CDR1 and CDR2 are MNHEY and SVGAGI. CDR3 length: 16 amino acids. CDR3 sequence: CASRNRLAGAKGEQYF. CDR3 DNA sequence: TGTGCCAGCAGGAACCGACTAGCGGGGGCAAAGGGCGAGCAGTACTTC.

V and J are TRBV28 and TRBJ2-7; possible D gene TRBD1, 5 bases. CDR3 length equals 15 residues. Germline V gives CDR1 MDHEN, CDR2 SYDVKM. The ends were cut back, 4 bases at V and 6 bases at J, with 19 bases in the middle. This CDR3 is CASSSSGPPQGEQYF. CDR3 in DNA: TGTGCCAGCAGTTCCTCAGGGCCACCCCAAGGCGAGCAGTACTTC.

In this sample, this clonotype turned up a few times. The gene calls are TRBV20-1 and TRBJ1-1; 9 bases agree with TRBD1. This CDR3 is 15 amino acids long. Looked up from germline, CDR1 is DFQATT and CDR2 is SNEGSKA (reference sequence). V lost 5 bases and J lost 4; bases outside the gene matches: 11. The CDR3 DNA reads as TGCAGTGCTTTGACCACAGGGGGCGGAAGCACTGAAGCTTTCTTT. Protein: CSALTTGGGSTEAFF.

DNA of the CDR3: TGTGCCAGCAGACGCTCTGGGGATGGCTACACCTTC. Translation: CASRRSGDGYTF. The chain recombines TRBV2 with TRBJ1-2, with D unclear. From germline, CDR1 is SNHLY and CDR2 FYNNEI. The CDR3 extends over 12 amino acids. Deletions cut 6 bases from V and 6 bases from J, with 11 bases between.

The chain uses TRBV9 and TRBJ2-3, with 11 nucleotides matching TRBD2. Losses at the gene ends were 3 bases for V and 0 bases for J; bases not matched to a gene: 3. The V gene's germline CDR1 is SGDLS and CDR2 YYNGEE. This CDR3 region has 16 residues. CDR3 region: CASSASGGHSTDTQYF. The CDR3 bases are TGTGCCAGCAGCGCTAGCGGGGGGCATAGCACAGATACGCAGTATTTT.

This chain joins TRBV30 and TRBJ2-1, with D perhaps matching TRBD2 (6 bases). Trimming took 0 bases from V and 7 from J, leaving 19 bases between them. From germline, CDR1 is GTSNPN and CDR2 SVGIG (reference sequence). This CDR3 has 16 amino acids. The CDR3 DNA is TGTGCCTGGAGTGTCTGGGTTAGCGGAGAAAAGAATGAGCAGTTCTTC. Protein product: CAWSVWVSGEKNEQFF.

The chain is built from TRBV6-5 and TRBJ2-7; D ambiguous. Germline CDR1 MNHEY, CDR2 SVGAGI. CDR3 size: 16 residues. Trimming cost V 1 base and J 2 bases, with 15 bases left between them. For the CDR3, the DNA is TGTGCCAGCAGTTACTTCCCGACGGACGCAACCTACGAGCAGTACTTC. It translates to CASSYFPTDATYEQYF.

The chain couples TRBV6-6 to TRBJ2-1, with D perhaps matching TRBD2 (6 bases). Germline CDR1 is MNHNY and CDR2 is SVGAGI (reference sequence). Trimming stripped 6 bases from V and 0 bases from J, with 15 bases between. The CDR3 spans 16 residues. The CDR3 protein is CASRNDNSGSYNEQFF. CDR3 nucleotide sequence: TGTGCCAGCAGGAACGACAATAGCGGCTCCTACAATGAGCAGTTCTTC.